These T cell receptor beta chains were read from a single sample in a study of tumor and adjacent non-tumor tissue in lung cancer. TCRdb re-analysed the multiplex PCR reads in MiXCR, keeping a single row per CDR3 protein. Of 70,000 to 90,000 distinct CDR3 sequences listed, less than 75% are singletons. Source material: distant non-tumor lung tissue. Receptors were obtained from a woman aged 45-59 years with non-small cell lung cancer. Both conserved end residues are part of each CDR3. The order of the fields is D gene, clone size, CDR3 length, V gene, J gene, CDR3 protein, CDR3 DNA. D genes are given only for firm matches. A clone size is listed for some rows: how often the clone was seen (once, few, many), or a class if it is expanded.

.,.,17,TRBV11-1,TRBJ2-3,CARSLEAVGGATDTQYF,TGTGCCAGAAGCTTAGAGGCGGTGGGGGGGGCCACTGATACGCAGTATTTT
.,many,12,TRBV29-1,TRBJ2-7,CSVGGFGYEQYF,TGCAGCGTCGGGGGTTTTGGCTACGAGCAGTACTTC
.,.,16,TRBV5-6,TRBJ2-3,CASSHTPTRGVDTHYF,TGTGCCAGCAGCCATACACCGACAAGGGGCGTGGATACGCACTATTTT
.,few,17,TRBV28,TRBJ2-5,CASSLPSGPTYQETQYF,TGTGCCAGCAGTTTACCCTCCGGACCGACGTACCAAGAGACCCAGTACTTC
.,.,15,TRBV20-1,TRBJ1-1,CSAFRDGALNTEAFF,TGCAGTGCTTTCCGGGACGGTGCATTGAACACTGAAGCATTCTTT
TRBD1,.,14,TRBV5-1,TRBJ2-1,CASSWGQGGNEWFF,TGCGCCAGCAGTTGGGGACAGGGTGGCAATGAGTGGTTCTTC
.,few,11,TRBV2,TRBJ2-1,CASSGGGEQFF,TGTGCCAGCAGCGGTGGGGGGGAGCAGTTCTTC
TRBD1,.,14,TRBV29-1,TRBJ1-2,CGVGRQGGVGCYTF,TGCGGCGTTGGAAGGCAGGGGGGAGTGGGTTGCTACACCTTC
.,.,11,TRBV2,TRBJ2-7,CASCDWVEQYF,TGTGCCAGCTGTGATTGGGTCGAGCAGTACTTC
TRBD2,once,17,TRBV4-2,TRBJ2-1,CASGQDSTSGSLYERFF,TGTGCCAGCGGCCAAGATTCGACTAGCGGGAGTTTGTATGAGCGCTTCTTC
.,.,15,TRBV5-8,TRBJ2-1,CASRGRRGSYNEQFF,TGCGCCAGCAGGGGAAGGCGGGGCTCATACAATGAGCAGTTCTTC
.,.,15,TRBV5-1,TRBJ1-1,CASSLVGKGSSEAFF,TGCGCCAGCAGCTTGGTTGGCAAGGGTTCTTCTGAAGCTTTCTTT
TRBD2,.,18,TRBV10-2,TRBJ2-7,CSSSDPRLAGGNSYEQYF,TGTTCCAGCAGTGATCCCAGACTAGCGGGAGGAAATTCCTACGAGCAGTACTTC
.,.,12,TRBV29-1,TRBJ2-2,CSIGLGTGELFF,TGCAGCATTGGCCTAGGCACCGGGGAGTTGTTTTTT
.,.,12,TRBV28,TRBJ2-7,CASEDRSYEQCF,TGTGCCAGTGAGGACAGATCCTACGAGCAGTGTTTC
.,once,16,TRBV28,TRBJ2-1,CTSTSLGGSSRNEQFF,TGTACCAGCACCTCTCTGGGGGGTAGCTCCCGCAATGAGCAGTTCTTC
TRBD2,.,14,TRBV20-1,TRBJ2-1,CGASGRYSYNEQFF,TGCGGTGCTAGCGGGAGATACTCATATAATGAGCAGTTCTTC
.,.,14,TRBV12-3/TRBV12-4,TRBJ1-1,CVSSFSGASFEAFF,TGTGTCAGCAGTTTCTCCGGGGCAAGTTTTGAAGCTTTCTTT
.,.,13,TRBV11-2,TRBJ1-6,CASSLAECSPLHF,TGTGCCAGCAGCTTAGCGGAGTGTTCACCCCTCCACTTT
TRBD2,once,16,TRBV28,TRBJ2-7,CASSIKWFSGRNEQYF,TGTGCCAGCAGTATAAAATGGTTCAGCGGGAGGAACGAGCAGTACTTC
.,.,16,TRBV20-1,TRBJ1-2,CSVRSRSTLSNYGYTF,TGCAGTGTTAGATCGAGGAGCACCTTATCTAACTATGGCTACACTTTC
TRBD2,.,15,TRBV13,TRBJ2-7,CASSKYGTSVNEQWF,TGTGCCAGCAGCAAATACGGGACTAGCGTTAACGAGCAGTGGTTC
.,.,12,TRBV6-2/TRBV6-3,TRBJ2-1,CASSPVNNEQFF,TGTGCCAGCAGTCCAGTAAACAATGAGCAGTTCTTC
TRBD2,.,15,TRBV20-1,TRBJ2-7,CNARSSGNNSYEQYF,TGCAATGCTAGGTCTAGCGGGAATAACTCTTACGAGCAGTACTTC
.,.,14,TRBV20-1,TRBJ2-5,CSAHYQAIRETQYF,TGCAGTGCCCACTACCAAGCGATCCGAGAGACCCAGTACTTC
.,.,17,TRBV4-3,TRBJ2-6,CASSQDTRLSGANILTF,TGCGCCAGCAGCCAAGACACACGTTTATCTGGGGCCAACATCCTGACTTTC
.,.,12,TRBV11-2,TRBJ2-2,CASTLGQGAPHF,TGTGCCAGCACCTTAGGTCAGGGAGCCCCCCATTTT
.,.,12,TRBV20-1,TRBJ1-1,CSAWAGVTEDSF,TGCAGTGCTTGGGCAGGTGTCACTGAAGATTCCTTT
.,.,13,TRBV11-2,TRBJ2-7,CASGLAAGYEQHF,TGTGCCAGCGGCTTAGCAGCTGGGTACGAGCAGCACTTC
.,.,13,TRBV5-4,TRBJ2-1,CISSEVDSYEQFF,TGTATCAGCAGCGAGGTTGACAGTTATGAGCAGTTCTTC
TRBD1,once,13,TRBV11-1,TRBJ2-3,CASRGTGMETQYF,TGTGCCAGTAGAGGGACAGGGATGGAAACGCAGTACTTT
.,.,16,TRBV11-2,TRBJ2-7,CAGSLNIAQGTYEQYF,TGTGCCGGCAGCCTAAATATCGCTCAGGGAACCTACGAACAGTACTTC
.,many,14,TRBV6-2/TRBV6-3,TRBJ2-1,CASSYMQGPNEQFF,TGTGCCAGCAGTTACATGCAGGGACCAAATGAGCAGTTCTTC
TRBD2,.,16,TRBV20-1,TRBJ2-2,CNARQTSGIDTGELFF,TGCAATGCTAGACAGACTAGCGGGATAGACACCGGGGAGCTGTTTTTT
.,.,15,TRBV6-5,TRBJ2-2,CASTLRYPNSGELFF,TGTGCCAGCACCTTACGATATCCAAACAGCGGGGAGCTGTTTTTT